These T cell receptor beta chains were read from a single sample in a study of cytomegalovirus exposure and HLA in healthy donors. Only in-frame clones appear in the TCRdb table, and some are missing; sequencing was by immunoSEQ multiplex PCR. The repertoire holds around 150,000 clones, with 75% to 80% as singletons. Sequencing used PBMCs. These receptor sequences come from a man aged 50 to 59 in good health and CMV-seropositive. Both conserved end residues are part of each CDR3. Fields, in order: D gene, V gene, clone size, J gene, CDR3 protein, CDR3 DNA. D genes are given only for firm matches. Clone size is stated in some rows and not others, as once, few, many or a class when expanded.

d_call: TRBD2
v_call: TRBV28
clone_size: NA
j_call: TRBJ2-1
cdr3_aa: CASRQSGGPNEQFF
cdr3_nt: TGTGCCAGCAGACAGAGCGGGGGGCCCAATGAGCAGTTCTTC

d_call: NA
v_call: TRBV11-3
clone_size: NA
j_call: TRBJ2-5
cdr3_aa: CASSSPRTVKETQYF
cdr3_nt: TGTGCCAGCAGCTCTCCTCGGACAGTAAAAGAGACCCAGTACTTC

d_call: TRBD1
v_call: TRBV30
clone_size: NA
j_call: TRBJ1-2
cdr3_aa: CAWSYLRQGVDGYTF
cdr3_nt: TGTGCCTGGAGTTACTTAAGACAGGGGGTGGATGGCTACACCTTC

d_call: TRBD1
v_call: TRBV4-3
clone_size: NA
j_call: TRBJ2-7
cdr3_aa: CASSQDFRGLSYEQYF
cdr3_nt: TGCGCCAGCAGCCAAGACTTCAGGGGGCTCTCCTACGAGCAGTACTTC

d_call: NA
v_call: TRBV28
clone_size: NA
j_call: TRBJ2-1
cdr3_aa: CASSSSLGGYNEQFF
cdr3_nt: TGTGCCAGCAGCTCGTCGTTGGGGGGCTACAATGAGCAGTTCTTC

d_call: TRBD2
v_call: TRBV6-6
clone_size: NA
j_call: TRBJ2-1
cdr3_aa: CASTGLAKVNEQFF
cdr3_nt: TGTGCCAGCACGGGACTAGCTAAAGTGAATGAGCAGTTCTTC

d_call: NA
v_call: TRBV28
clone_size: NA
j_call: TRBJ2-1
cdr3_aa: CASSLTGNEQFF
cdr3_nt: TGTGCCAGCAGTTTAACCGGTAATGAGCAGTTCTTC

d_call: NA
v_call: TRBV27
clone_size: NA
j_call: TRBJ2-3
cdr3_aa: CASSSRWRVSTDTQYF
cdr3_nt: TGTGCCAGCAGTTCGCGTTGGAGGGTCAGCACAGATACGCAGTATTTT

d_call: TRBD1
v_call: TRBV7-9
clone_size: NA
j_call: TRBJ2-3
cdr3_aa: CASSLTQGLKDTQYF
cdr3_nt: TGTGCCAGCAGCTTAACACAGGGGCTGAAAGATACGCAGTATTTT

d_call: NA
v_call: TRBV6-5
clone_size: NA
j_call: TRBJ2-5
cdr3_aa: CASSYSTAGSTQYF
cdr3_nt: TGTGCCAGCAGTTACTCGACGGCAGGGTCGACCCAGTACTTC

d_call: TRBD2
v_call: TRBV9
clone_size: NA
j_call: TRBJ2-2
cdr3_aa: CASSGSLAGGYTGELFF
cdr3_nt: TGTGCCAGCAGCGGGAGCCTAGCGGGGGGGTACACCGGGGAGCTGTTTTTT

d_call: NA
v_call: TRBV14
clone_size: NA
j_call: TRBJ1-2
cdr3_aa: CASSHLQGSGYTF
cdr3_nt: TGTGCCAGCAGCCATTTACAGGGATCTGGCTACACCTTC

d_call: NA
v_call: TRBV5-6
clone_size: NA
j_call: TRBJ1-1
cdr3_aa: CASSLGYNTEAFF
cdr3_nt: TGTGCCAGCAGCCTGGGCTACAACACTGAAGCTTTCTTT

d_call: NA
v_call: TRBV28
clone_size: few
j_call: TRBJ1-2
cdr3_aa: CASSFLNYGYTF
cdr3_nt: TGTGCCAGCAGTTTCCTAAACTATGGCTACACCTTC

d_call: NA
v_call: TRBV5-1
clone_size: NA
j_call: TRBJ1-1
cdr3_aa: CASSPQAGGANTEAFF
cdr3_nt: TGCGCCAGCAGCCCGCAGGCAGGAGGGGCGAACACTGAAGCTTTCTTT

d_call: NA
v_call: TRBV11-3
clone_size: NA
j_call: TRBJ2-1
cdr3_aa: CASSLVPGGNEQFF
cdr3_nt: TGTGCCAGCAGCTTAGTACCCGGGGGTAATGAGCAGTTCTTC

d_call: TRBD2
v_call: TRBV7-6
clone_size: NA
j_call: TRBJ2-7
cdr3_aa: CASSPWDSGDSGQYF
cdr3_nt: TGTGCCAGCAGCCCCTGGGATAGCGGGGACTCTGGGCAGTACTTC

d_call: NA
v_call: TRBV5-1
clone_size: NA
j_call: TRBJ2-2
cdr3_aa: CASSLGARNTGELFF
cdr3_nt: TGCGCCAGCAGCTTGGGAGCGAGAAACACCGGGGAGCTGTTTTTT

d_call: TRBD1
v_call: TRBV7-3
clone_size: few
j_call: TRBJ2-1
cdr3_aa: CASSKDRGNEQFF
cdr3_nt: TGTGCCAGCAGCAAAGACAGGGGGAATGAGCAGTTCTTC

d_call: TRBD1
v_call: TRBV5-8
clone_size: NA
j_call: TRBJ1-5
cdr3_aa: CASSRQGNQPQHF
cdr3_nt: TGTGCCAGCAGCCGACAGGGTAATCAGCCCCAGCATTTT

d_call: TRBD1
v_call: TRBV6-1
clone_size: once
j_call: TRBJ1-4
cdr3_aa: CASSGLDREDEKLFF
cdr3_nt: TGTGCCAGCAGCGGCCTGGACAGGGAAGATGAAAAACTGTTTTTT